Listed here are 20 T cell receptor beta chains from one sample, sequenced in a study of blood T cell repertoires in COVID-19. Assay used: immunoSEQ multiplex PCR; TCRdb lists only in-frame clones, some missing. In the table there are 20,000 to 30,000 clones, about 89% of which are singletons. The sample comprised peripheral blood. Receptors were obtained from a man over 45 with active COVID-19.

V usage is TRBV29-1 and J usage is TRBJ1-1, with TRBD1 identical over 9 bases. CDR1 and CDR2 from the germline V gene are SQVTM and ANQGSEA. This CDR3 is 13 amino acids long. V lost 6 bases and J lost 5; bases outside the gene matches: 7. CDR3 region: CSVGQGGITEAFF. DNA for the CDR3: TGCAGCGTGGGACAGGGCGGAATAACTGAAGCTTTCTTT.

This clone is medium-sized in the sample. The chain couples TRBV27 to TRBJ2-7; 7 nucleotides match TRBD2. This CDR3 is 14 amino acids long. V shed 9 bases, J shed 3 bases, and the junction held 11 bases outside the gene matches. Germline V gene data show CDR1 as MNHEY and CDR2 as SMNVEV (reference sequence). In nucleotides, the CDR3 is TGTGCCAGTGGGAGGGGCACCACCTACTACGAGCAGTACTTC. Its protein is CASGRGTTYYEQYF.

This chain connects TRBV7-9 to TRBJ1-3, with a tentative D call TRBD1 (6 bases). Trimming pared 6 bases from V and 0 bases from J, leaving 15 bases between. CDR3 length equals 16 residues. Germline V gene lookup returns CDR1 SEHNR and CDR2 FQNEAQ (reference sequence). The CDR3 bases are TGTGCCAGCAGTCCTTCTGACAGGTCCTCTGGAAACACCATATATTTT. Encoded protein: CASSPSDRSSGNTIYF.

This chain uses TRBV18 with TRBJ1-6, with unresolved D. This CDR3 has 15 amino acids. Trimming removed 6 bases at V and 8 bases at J, with 17 bases between. Germline values: CDR1 KGHSH, CDR2 LQKENI. The CDR3 sequence is CASSTSSRVDSPLHF. The DNA for the CDR3 is TGTGCCAGCTCTACCAGTAGTCGGGTGGATTCACCCCTCCACTTT.

The chain recombines TRBV24-1 with TRBJ2-1; 10 bases map to TRBD2. The CDR3 loop spans 16 amino acids. V shed 5 bases and J 0 bases; nucleotides not matched to a gene: 3. The V gene's germline CDR1 is KGHDR and CDR2 SFDVKD. This CDR3 is CATSGSSGSSYNEQFF. The CDR3 region has the DNA TGTGCCACCAGTGGATCTAGCGGGAGCTCCTACAATGAGCAGTTCTTC.

The V and J genes are TRBV6-1 and TRBJ2-7; D remains ambiguous. The CDR3 loop spans 13 amino acids. CDR1 is MNHNS, CDR2 SASEGT, per germline. Deletions cut 3 bases from V and 2 bases from J, with 8 bases between. The CDR3 bases are TGTGCCAGCAGTGATCCAAATCCCTACGAGCAGTACTTC. Translated, it gives CASSDPNPYEQYF.

This rearrangement joins TRBV24-1 to TRBJ2-7; the match to TRBD1 covers 8 bases. Germline CDR1 KGHDR, CDR2 SFDVKD. V shed 7 bases, J shed 1 base, and the junction held 8 bases outside the gene matches. This CDR3 comprises 15 residues. The CDR3 DNA reads TGTGCCACCAGACCTTACAGGGGGACATCCTACGAGCAGTACTTC. Translated, it gives CATRPYRGTSYEQYF.

The gene calls are TRBV29-1 and TRBJ1-2; 10 nucleotides agree with TRBD1. The CDR3 has 12 amino acids. Unmatched junction bases numbered 5, after V lost 5 bases and J lost 8 bases. Germline-derived CDR1 and CDR2 are SQVTM and ANQGSEA. The CDR3 nucleotides read TGCAGCGTTCGACAGGGGGCCGAAGGCTACACCTTC. It yields the protein CSVRQGAEGYTF.

The rearrangement joins TRBV11-2 to TRBJ2-3, with 9 bases matching TRBD2. V lost 8 bases and J lost 5; bases outside the gene matches: 5. This CDR3 region has 13 residues. Looked up from germline, CDR1 is SGHAT and CDR2 is FQNNGV. The CDR3 sequence is CASGSGRQDTQYF. The CDR3 bases are TGTGCCAGCGGTAGCGGGAGACAAGATACGCAGTATTTT.

The chain uses TRBV10-3 and TRBJ2-3, with TRBD1 matching 10 bases. Germline V gives CDR1 ENHRY, CDR2 SYGVKD. The J segment lost 5 bases and the V segment lost 6 bases, leaving 8 bases of the junction unmatched. CDR3 size: 15 residues. CDR3 DNA sequence: TGTGCCATCAGCCCTGACAGGGGGCGGGGAGATACGCAGTATTTT. This encodes CAISPDRGRGDTQYF.

J is TRBJ1-5 and V is TRBV10-2; tentatively, D is TRBD1 (6 bases). V was trimmed by 2 bases and J by 0 bases, leaving 17 bases between them. The CDR3 runs 18 residues. Germline CDR1 is WSHSY and CDR2 is SAAADI. In DNA, the CDR3 is TGCGCCAGCAGTGAGGGCGGGGGGGGCTCCTATAGCAATCAGCCCCAGCATTTT. This gives the protein CASSEGGGGSYSNQPQHF.

This clone was counted a single time. The V gene is TRBV10-3, the J gene TRBJ2-7; the D gene is possibly TRBD2 (6 bases). Trimming removed 4 bases at V and 4 bases at J, with 8 bases between. CDR1 is ENHRY and CDR2 is SYGVKD in the germline V gene. There are 12 residues in the CDR3. CDR3 DNA: TGTGCCATCAGTGCGGGGGTGTACGAGCAGTACTTC. Its protein product is CAISAGVYEQYF.

The rearrangement uses TRBV7-9 and TRBJ2-7; 7 nucleotides align to TRBD2. The CDR3 sequence is 13 residues long. V was clipped by 3 bases and J by 5 bases; unmatched bases: 4. CDR1 and CDR2 (germline): SEHNR, FQNEAQ (reference sequence). CDR3 DNA: TGTGCCAGCAGCTTGGGGAGGGACCACGAGCAGTACTTC. Translating gives CASSLGRDHEQYF.

The J gene is TRBJ2-1, the V gene TRBV14; D possibly corresponds to TRBD1 (5 bases). Looked up from germline, CDR1 is SGHDN and CDR2 is FVKESK. This CDR3 is built from 15 residues. V lost 1 base and J lost 10, with 17 bases in between. CDR3 amino acids: CASSQGGTVPREQFF. The CDR3 DNA reads TGTGCCAGCAGCCAAGGGGGCACGGTCCCCCGGGAGCAGTTCTTC.

This clone rates as medium-sized. The chain has TRBV18 and TRBJ1-5; TRBD1 is a possible D gene (6 bases). V lost 3 bases and J lost 2, with 14 bases in between. Germline-derived CDR1 and CDR2 are KGHSH and LQKENI. The CDR3 runs 16 residues. Written as DNA, the CDR3 is TGTGCCAGCTCACCCTTTTCGACAGGAGGCAATCAGCCCCAGCATTTT. This encodes CASSPFSTGGNQPQHF.

V gene TRBV5-6 combines with J gene TRBJ1-1; possible D gene TRBD1, 5 bases. With 5 bases removed from V and 0 bases from J, the gap between germline ends came to 20 bases. Germline CDR1 is SGHDT and CDR2 is YYEEEE. The length of the CDR3 is 17 residues. The CDR3 DNA follows: TGTGCCAGCAGTCGCCGGGGGAGTCGGATCGTGAACACTGAAGCTTTCTTT. Its protein product is CASSRRGSRIVNTEAFF.

The V gene is TRBV6-2 or TRBV6-3, the J gene TRBJ2-3; TRBD2 might be the D (5 bases). Per germline, CDR1 MNHEY and CDR2 SVGEGT. Trimming left V 2 bases short and J 0 bases short, with 12 bases between. The CDR3 extends over 16 amino acids. Written as DNA, the CDR3 is TGTGCCAGCAGTTACGGCCCGGGAACAAGCACAGATACGCAGTATTTT. Translating gives CASSYGPGTSTDTQYF.

The chain has TRBV7-9 and TRBJ1-4, with D tentatively TRBD1 (5 bases). V lost 1 base and J 2 bases, leaving 11 bases between the germline ends. The germline gives CDR1 SEHNR, CDR2 FQNEAQ (reference sequence). The CDR3 runs 16 residues. The CDR3 here is CASSLGRAGTNEKLFF. The CDR3, as DNA: TGTGCCAGCAGCTTAGGTCGTGCAGGGACTAATGAAAAACTGTTTTTT.

This clone was seen more than once but under ten times. The CDR3 bases are TGTGCCAGCTCACCAGAGCAGGCGAGCTCTGGAAACACCATATATTTT. Its translation is CASSPEQASSGNTIYF. The genes are TRBV18 and TRBJ1-3; D remains unclear. Trimming left V 2 bases short and J 0 bases short, with 11 bases between. Germline V gives CDR1 KGHSH, CDR2 LQKENI. The CDR3 extends over 16 amino acids.

CDR3: CATKRDSHNYGYTF. The DNA of the CDR3 is TGTGCCACAAAAAGGGACAGCCATAACTATGGCTACACCTTC. V usage is TRBV19 and J usage is TRBJ1-2, with TRBD1 identical over 7 bases. The germline V gene has CDR1 LNHDA and CDR2 SQIVND (reference sequence). The length of the CDR3 is 14 residues. V dropped 10 bases and J dropped 1; count of bases not matched to a gene: 9.